These 12 T cell receptor beta chains were all obtained from the same sample, sequenced in a study of molecular identifiers for immune sequencing clone quantification. TCRdb analysed the PCR reads with MiXCR anew, one entry per CDR3 protein. The repertoire consists of hundreds of thousands of distinct CDR3 sequences, with about 25% occurring once and the leading ten covering 0.7% to 0.95%. Specimen: naive CD8+ T cells from blood, with Jurkat cell RNA spiked in. Subset reported: FACS-sorted CD8+CD4-CCR7+CD45RA+ naive T cells. These receptors were obtained from a human donor in good health. Some libraries in this study had Jurkat cell RNA spiked in.

V is TRBV6-5 and J is TRBJ2-7; the D call may be TRBD1 or TRBD2 (6 bases each). The germline V gene encodes CDR1 MNHEY and CDR2 SVGAGI. CDR3 length equals 15 residues. V lost 2 bases, J lost 2 bases, and 13 bases lay in between. The CDR3 region is CASSYNPGATYEQYF. The CDR3, as DNA: TGTGCCAGCAGTTACAACCCGGGGGCTACCTACGAGCAGTACTTC.

V usage is TRBV30 and J usage is TRBJ1-2; no definite D call. Germline V gene data show CDR1 as GTSNPN and CDR2 as SVGIG (reference sequence). The CDR3 extends over 14 amino acids. V lost 4 bases and J 3 bases, leaving 15 bases between the germline ends. This chain's CDR3 is CAWMTGGSDYGYTF. CDR3 nucleotide sequence: TGTGCCTGGATGACGGGAGGCAGTGACTATGGCTACACCTTC.

The chain recombines TRBV6-2 or TRBV6-3 with TRBJ1-5; D remains unclear. The CDR3 is 13 amino acids. V gave up 5 bases and J gave up 3 bases, with 8 bases separating them. In germline, CDR1 is MNHEY, CDR2 SVGEGT. Written as DNA, the CDR3 is TGTGCCAGCAGTCACACGAACAATCAGCCCCAGCATTTT. Protein product: CASSHTNNQPQHF.

This clonotype has a count of ten or more. The chain joins TRBV4-3 to TRBJ2-7; D is unclear. The V gene's germline CDR1 is LGHNA and CDR2 YSLEER. The CDR3 is 15 amino acids. V shed 0 bases and J shed 1 base, with 10 bases lying between them. CDR3 region: CASSQDLGFSYEQYF. Here the CDR3 DNA reads TGCGCCAGCAGCCAAGATCTGGGGTTTTCCTACGAGCAGTACTTC.

The chain links TRBV10-3 to TRBJ2-7; D might be TRBD1 (5 bases). Trimming stripped 0 bases from V and 3 bases from J, with 12 bases between. Germline V gives CDR1 ENHRY, CDR2 SYGVKD. This CDR3 has 15 amino acids. The CDR3 sequence: CAISESREKDYEQYF. The CDR3 region has the DNA TGTGCCATCAGTGAGTCCAGGGAAAAGGACTACGAGCAGTACTTC.

The V call is TRBV30, the J call TRBJ2-7, with D tentatively TRBD1 (6 bases). CDR1 is GTSNPN, CDR2 SVGIG, per germline (reference sequence). This CDR3 contains 15 residues. V dropped 0 bases and J dropped 2 bases, with 14 bases sitting between them. DNA of the CDR3: TGTGCCTGGAGTGTGCGACAGGCAATGACCTACGAGCAGTACTTC. It is translated as CAWSVRQAMTYEQYF.

The chain links TRBV24-1 to TRBJ2-1; D call uncertain. The V gene lost 5 bases and the J gene lost 1 base, with 14 bases spanning the gap. The CDR3 has 16 residues. CDR1 and CDR2 (germline): KGHDR, SFDVKD. The CDR3 is CATSGLSTASYNEQFF. The DNA for the CDR3 is TGTGCCACCAGTGGTTTATCTACGGCGTCCTACAATGAGCAGTTCTTC.

At least ten counts were recorded for this clonotype. This chain connects TRBV7-2 to TRBJ2-1; 13 nucleotides agree with TRBD2. Trimming at V came to 6 bases and at J to 5 bases, leaving 4 bases not matched to a gene. This CDR3 contains 15 residues. CDR1 and CDR2 (germline): SGHTA, FQGNSA. CDR3 region: CASRTSGRAHNEQFF. DNA of the CDR3: TGTGCCAGCAGAACTAGCGGGAGGGCCCACAATGAGCAGTTCTTC.

This clonotype was recorded at least ten times. DNA for the CDR3: TGTGCCAGCAGTTATTCCCATTGGGAATCGGGCACAGATACGCAGTATTTT. Its translation: CASSYSHWESGTDTQYF. V gene TRBV6-2 or TRBV6-3 combines with J gene TRBJ2-3; D is unclear. V gave up 3 bases and J gave up 1 base, with 17 bases separating them. Germline CDR1 reads MNHEY; CDR2 reads SVGEGT. The CDR3 sequence is 17 residues long.

In regard to this clonotype: A much larger clone differs from this one at a single base, so this may be a read error. V usage is TRBV4-2 and J usage is TRBJ2-7, with D perhaps matching TRBD1 (5 bases). Germline-derived CDR1 and CDR2 are LGHNA and YNFKEQ. V was shortened by 4 bases and J by 0 bases, with 16 bases between the two germline ends. The CDR3 extends over 16 amino acids. The CDR3 DNA follows: TGTGCCAGCAGCCCCGAGACAGAGCTCGCCTCCTACGAGCAGTACTTC. Translated: CASSPETELASYEQYF.

This clonotype was counted between two and nine times. The chain is built from TRBV20-1 and TRBJ2-2; D gene ambiguous. Germline V gives CDR1 DFQATT, CDR2 SNEGSKA (reference sequence). The CDR3 covers 17 residues. V was shortened by 0 bases and J by 3 bases, with 17 bases between the two germline ends. CDR3 residues: CSARDLSSLPDTGELFF. The CDR3 DNA sequence: TGCAGTGCTAGAGATCTCAGCTCATTGCCGGACACCGGGGAGCTGTTTTTT.

Only a few counts were recorded for this clonotype. The V call is TRBV7-6, the J call TRBJ1-4; 8 nucleotides align to TRBD1. Trimming at V came to 1 base and at J to 0 bases, leaving 4 bases not matched to a gene. Germline assignment: CDR1 SGHVS and CDR2 FNYEAQ. There are 17 residues in the CDR3. The CDR3 DNA reads TGTGCCAGCAGCTTAGTTGGGACAGGAGCAACTAATGAAAAACTGTTTTTT. Its protein is CASSLVGTGATNEKLFF.